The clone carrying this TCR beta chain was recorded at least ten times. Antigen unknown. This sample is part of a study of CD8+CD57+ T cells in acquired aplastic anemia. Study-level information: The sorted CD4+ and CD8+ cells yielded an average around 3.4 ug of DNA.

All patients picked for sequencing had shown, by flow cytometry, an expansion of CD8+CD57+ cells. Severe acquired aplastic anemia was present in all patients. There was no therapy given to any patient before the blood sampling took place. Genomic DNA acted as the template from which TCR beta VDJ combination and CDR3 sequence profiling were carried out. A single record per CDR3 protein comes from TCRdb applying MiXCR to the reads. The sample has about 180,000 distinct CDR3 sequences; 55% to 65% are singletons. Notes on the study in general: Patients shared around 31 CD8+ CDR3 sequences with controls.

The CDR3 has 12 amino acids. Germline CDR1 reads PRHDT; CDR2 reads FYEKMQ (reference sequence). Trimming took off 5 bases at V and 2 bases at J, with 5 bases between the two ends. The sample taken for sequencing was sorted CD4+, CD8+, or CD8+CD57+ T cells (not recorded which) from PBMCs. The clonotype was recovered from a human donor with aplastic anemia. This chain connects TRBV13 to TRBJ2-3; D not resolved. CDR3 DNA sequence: TGTGCCAGCAGCGGCAACACAGATACGCAGTATTTT. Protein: CASSGNTDTQYF. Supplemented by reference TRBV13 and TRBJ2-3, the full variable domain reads AAGVIQSPRHLIKEKRETATLKCYPIPRHDTVYWYQQGPGQDPQFLISFYEKMQSDKGSIPDRFSAQQFSDYHSELNMSSLELGDSALYFCASSGNTDTQYFGPGTRLTVL.